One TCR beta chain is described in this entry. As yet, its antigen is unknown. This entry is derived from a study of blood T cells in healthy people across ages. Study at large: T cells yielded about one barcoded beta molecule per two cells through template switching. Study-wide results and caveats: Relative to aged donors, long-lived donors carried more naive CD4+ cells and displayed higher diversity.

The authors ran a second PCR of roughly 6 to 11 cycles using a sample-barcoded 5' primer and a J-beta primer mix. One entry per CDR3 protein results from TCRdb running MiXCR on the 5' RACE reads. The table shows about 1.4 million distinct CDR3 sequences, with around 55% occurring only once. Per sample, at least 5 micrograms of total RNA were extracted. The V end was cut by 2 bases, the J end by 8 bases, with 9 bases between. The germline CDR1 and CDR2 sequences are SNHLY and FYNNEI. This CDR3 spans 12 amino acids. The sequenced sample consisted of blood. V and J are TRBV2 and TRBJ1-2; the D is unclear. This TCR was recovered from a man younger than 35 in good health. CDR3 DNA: TGTGCCAGCAGTGAATCCCCAGGCGGCTACACCTTC. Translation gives CASSESPGGYTF.